The 5 T cell receptor beta chains listed next were all sequenced from one sample in a study of cytomegalovirus exposure and HLA in healthy donors. The PCR was carried out with 60 Vbeta primers and 13 Jbeta primers. Using immunoSEQ multiplex PCR, the repertoire was profiled, and TCRdb retains in-frame clones only, with some absent. The top ten clones hold around 1.5% of a sample with 150,000 or so clones, approximately 82% of them seen once. Sequenced sample: PBMCs. The receptors were sampled from a male donor in good health and CMV-seronegative.

CDR3 sequence (DNA): TGCGCCAGCAGCCAAGATCCTGGGCTCCATGGCTACACCTTC. It specifies CASSQDPGLHGYTF. V usage is TRBV4-1 and J usage is TRBJ1-2; no firm D call. Deletions cut 0 bases from V and 6 bases from J, with 11 bases between. CDR3 length: 14 residues. From germline, CDR1 is MGHRA and CDR2 YSYEKL.

This clone has more than one count but fewer than ten. This chain joins TRBV4-1 and TRBJ2-7; 9 nucleotides agree with TRBD1. CDR1 MGHRA and CDR2 YSYEKL come from the germline V gene. The CDR3 covers 15 residues. V was pared by 6 bases and J by 4 bases, with 10 bases of the junction left unmatched. The CDR3 DNA reads as TGCGCCAGCAGTCCCGGGACAGGGCGTTTTTACGAGCAGTACTTC. It specifies CASSPGTGRFYEQYF.

V usage is TRBV29-1 and J usage is TRBJ2-7; 9 bases are shared with TRBD1. Unmatched junction bases numbered 14, after V lost 2 bases and J lost 3 bases. From germline, CDR1 is SQVTM and CDR2 ANQGSEA. The CDR3 contains 17 residues. As DNA, the CDR3 is TGCAGCGTTGAACATCAACCGGGACAGGGAATGAGCTACGAGCAGTACTTC. This gives the protein CSVEHQPGQGMSYEQYF.

The CDR3 region has the DNA TGTGCCAGCAGCCCGGGACAGGGTCCTGGGGCCAACGTCCTGACTTTC. Translation gives CASSPGQGPGANVLTF. The chain couples TRBV7-4 to TRBJ2-6; 9 bases line up with TRBD1. Looked up from germline, CDR1 is SGHVT and CDR2 is SQSDAQ. Losses at the gene ends were 5 bases for V and 2 bases for J; bases not matched to a gene: 4. The CDR3 consists of 16 residues.

V and J are TRBV5-1 and TRBJ2-1, with D perhaps matching TRBD1 (7 bases). The germline V gene has CDR1 SGHRS and CDR2 YFSETQ. The CDR3 is 15 residues long. Trimming removed 4 bases at V and 8 bases at J, with 19 bases between. The CDR3 loop is CASSKEGANGDEQFF. The CDR3 nucleotides are TGCGCCAGCAGCAAGGAGGGGGCGAACGGCGATGAGCAGTTCTTC.